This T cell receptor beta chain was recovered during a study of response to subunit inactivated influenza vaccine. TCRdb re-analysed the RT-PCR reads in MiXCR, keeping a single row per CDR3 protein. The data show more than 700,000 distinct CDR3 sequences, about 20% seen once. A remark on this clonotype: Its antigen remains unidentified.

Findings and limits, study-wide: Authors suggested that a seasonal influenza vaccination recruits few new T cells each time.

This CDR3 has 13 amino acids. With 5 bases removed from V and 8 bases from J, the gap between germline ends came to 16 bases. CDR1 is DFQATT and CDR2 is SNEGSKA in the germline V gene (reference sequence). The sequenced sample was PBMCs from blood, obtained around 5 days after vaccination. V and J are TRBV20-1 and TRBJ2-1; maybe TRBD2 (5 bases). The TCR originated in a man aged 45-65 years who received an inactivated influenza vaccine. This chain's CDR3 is CSAPLGRGYEQFF. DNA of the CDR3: TGCAGTGCTCCTTTGGGCAGAGGGTATGAGCAGTTCTTC.